Below, one T cell receptor (beta chain) is given with its context. What it binds is not known. These data originate in a study of T cell repertoires in cytomegalovirus infection. Overall study context: CMV epitopes that were recently identified and HLA-C-restricted were used alongside well-studied HLA-B-restricted ones. CMV infection and matching HLA type were both indicated by public TCR beta signatures.

The V gene lost 6 bases and the J gene lost 1 base, with 10 bases spanning the gap. Germline assignment: CDR1 DFQATT and CDR2 SNEGSKA (reference sequence). The CDR3 sequence is 13 residues long. Findings of the study overall: It was HLA-C-restricted CMV-specific TCR beta clonotypes that dominated the response ex vivo. Cumulative public TCR beta family frequency identified carriers of CMV plus the relevant HLA.

TCRdb itself ran the reads through MiXCR, one entry per CDR3 protein. The sample holds roughly 730,000 distinct CDR3 sequences; roughly 36% are singletons and the top ten take around a sixth. This chain joins TRBV20-1 and TRBJ2-1; D not certain. Specimen: cultured PBMCs, collected from culture after CMV antigen stimulation. The TCR comes from a human donor in good health (CMV status not recorded). Some clones in this sample may be carry-over from other donors' samples. The CDR3 region is CSASKTSYNEQFF. In DNA, the CDR3 is TGCAGTGCCTCTAAGACATCCTACAATGAGCAGTTCTTC.